One and the same sample provided the 16 T cell receptor beta chains below, sequenced in a study of blood T cells in healthy people across ages. Sample-barcoded 5' priming and a J-beta primer mix drove a second PCR of roughly 6 to 12 cycles. TCRdb called the 5' RACE reads again in MiXCR, with one record for every CDR3 protein. Here the sample spans 850,000 or so distinct CDR3 sequences, around 26% being singletons. Sequenced input: blood. These receptors were collected from a woman aged 80 or over in good health.

This clonotype has only a few counts. Just one base apart from a much larger clone, this may be a read error. The rearrangement links TRBV28 to TRBJ2-5; TRBD1 matches 7 bases. The J call may be in error: the DNA end matches TRBJ2-7 better. Germline loops: CDR1 MDHEN, CDR2 SYDVKM. The CDR3 length is 15 residues. Written as DNA, the CDR3 is TGTGCCACTCAACCGGCCGGGACAGTAACCTACGAGCAGTACTTC. Its translation: CATQPAGTVTYEQYF.

The chain is built from TRBV20-1 and TRBJ2-2, with unresolved D. V shed 0 bases and J shed 6 bases, with 11 bases lying between them. The germline CDR1 and CDR2 sequences are DFQATT and SNEGSKA (reference sequence). The CDR3 length is 14 residues. The CDR3: CSARDPSFPGELFF. CDR3 in DNA: TGCAGTGCTAGAGACCCCAGCTTTCCCGGGGAGCTGTTTTTT.

This clonotype appeared many times. The V and J genes are TRBV7-9 and TRBJ1-2; TRBD1 agrees at 8 bases. Germline V gene lookup returns CDR1 SEHNR and CDR2 FQNEAQ (reference sequence). This CDR3 contains 15 residues. Trimming took 0 bases from V and 3 from J; bases not matched to a gene: 3. CDR3 loop: CASSLARTGYYGYTF. In DNA form, the CDR3 reads TGTGCCAGCAGCTTAGCGAGGACAGGGTACTATGGCTACACCTTC.

This clonotype was seen ten or more times. The chain combines TRBV20-1 with TRBJ2-1; 9 bases are shared with TRBD1. Germline CDR1 reads DFQATT; CDR2 reads SNEGSKA (reference sequence). CDR3 length: 14 residues. The CDR3 nucleotides are TGCAGCGCAACCGACAGGGGGTTCTACAATGAGCAGTTCTTC. Translating gives CSATDRGFYNEQFF.

The J gene is TRBJ1-1, the V gene TRBV5-5; D is unclear. This CDR3 region has 13 residues. Germline CDR1 is SGHKS and CDR2 is YYEKEE (reference sequence). V lost 0 bases, J lost 6 bases, and 9 bases lay in between. Here the CDR3 DNA reads TGTGCCAGCAGCTTGGGTCCAGTTTCTGAAGCTTTCTTT. Translating it yields CASSLGPVSEAFF.

Ten or more counts support this clonotype. The chain employs TRBV20-1 and TRBJ2-7, with 8 bases matching TRBD2. This CDR3 has 18 amino acids. V lost 0 bases and J lost 7; bases outside the gene matches: 20. CDR1 is DFQATT, CDR2 SNEGSKA, per germline (reference sequence). CDR3: CSAREGRGRTGGVVEQYF. CDR3 DNA sequence: TGCAGTGCTAGAGAGGGGCGGGGGCGAACGGGAGGGGTCGTTGAGCAGTACTTC.

This clonotype was detected many times. The gene calls are TRBV5-1 and TRBJ2-5; TRBD1 matches 10 bases. The germline gives CDR1 SGHRS, CDR2 YFSETQ. After removal of 4 bases from V and 5 bases from J, the junction contained 8 bases not matched to a gene. This CDR3 region has 15 residues. The CDR3 coding sequence is TGCGCCAGCAGCCGGACGACAGGGGGCTCGGAGACCCAGTACTTC. Translated: CASSRTTGGSETQYF.

This clonotype has at least ten counts. In DNA, the CDR3 is TGTGCCAGCAGTCGGGGTATCGGTGGCTACACCTTC. This encodes CASSRGIGGYTF. The chain is built from TRBV12-3 or TRBV12-4 and TRBJ1-2; D is uncertain. CDR3 length: 12 amino acids. V lost 5 bases and J 7 bases, leaving 11 bases between the germline ends.

CDR3 sequence reads: CSALRRGGQEAFF. As DNA, the CDR3 is TGCAGCGCCCTCCGGCGGGGGGGTCAAGAAGCTTTCTTT. V gene TRBV29-1 combines with J gene TRBJ1-1, with D perhaps TRBD1 (5 bases). The germline V gene encodes CDR1 SQVTM and CDR2 ANQGSEA. Trimming took 7 bases from V and 8 from J, leaving 20 bases between them. The CDR3 runs to 13 residues.

This clonotype occurred a few times. Being one base from a much bigger clone, this may be a read error. The CDR3 spells CAGSPDRGWGAFF. The CDR3 bases are TGTGCCGGCAGCCCCGACAGGGGTTGGGGAGCTTTCTTT. The chain couples TRBV7-2 to TRBJ1-1; 8 bases map to TRBD1. The CDR3 runs to 13 residues. Germline V gene data show CDR1 as SGHTA and CDR2 as FQGNSA. The entire variable domain, with the rest obtained from reference TRBV7-2 and TRBJ1-1, is as follows: GAGVSQSPSNKVTEKGKDVELRCDPISGHTALYWYRQSLGQGLEFLIYFQGNSAPDKSGLPSDRFSAERTGGSVSTLTIQRTQQEDSAVYLCAGSPDRGWGAFFGQGTRLTVV.

The chain is built from TRBV11-2 and TRBJ1-1, with D tentatively TRBD1 (5 bases). Germline-derived CDR1 and CDR2 are SGHAT and FQNNGV. The germline V and J ends were trimmed by 0 bases and 0 bases, with 14 bases remaining between them. The CDR3 is 17 amino acids. CDR3 in amino acids: CASSLDWGTGVNTEAFF. The DNA for the CDR3 is TGTGCCAGCAGCTTAGATTGGGGAACAGGAGTGAACACTGAAGCTTTCTTT.

As concerns this clonotype: A much larger clone differs by one base, so this may be a read error. Written as DNA, the CDR3 is TGCAGTGCTAGAGTCGGGGGGGGCAATCAGACCCAGCATTTT. Translated, it gives CSARVGGGNQTQHF. The chain is built from TRBV20-1 and TRBJ1-5; weak D call: TRBD1 (6 bases). There are 14 residues in the CDR3. Germline V lookup: CDR1 DFQATT, CDR2 SNEGSKA (reference sequence).

The chain recombines TRBV20-1 with TRBJ2-5, with D perhaps matching TRBD1 or TRBD2 (5 bases each). Germline V gives CDR1 DFQATT, CDR2 SNEGSKA (reference sequence). The CDR3 spans 13 residues. V was trimmed by 4 bases and J by 7 bases, leaving 16 bases between them. CDR3 sequence reads: CSANKQAGVTQYF. The DNA of the CDR3 is TGCAGTGCTAATAAACAGGCGGGCGTGACCCAGTACTTC.

This clonotype has just one count. A much larger clone differs from this one at a single base, so this may be a read error. The chain recombines TRBV12-3 or TRBV12-4 with TRBJ2-3; a weak D match, TRBD1 (6 bases). This CDR3 contains 14 residues. The CDR3 coding sequence is TGTGCCAGCAGTTCCGGACAGATTTCAGATATGCAGTATTTT. Translating gives CASSSGQISDMQYF.

The chain combines TRBV21-1 with TRBJ1-2; the table's D call of TRBD1 was not tested on the DNA. TRBV21-1 represents a pseudogene. CDR3 length equals 17 residues. DNA for the CDR3: TGTGCCAGCAGCAAGACCCCGGGACAGGGGCCTAACTATGGCTACACCTTC. It yields the protein CASSKTPGQGPNYGYTF.

The genes are TRBV29-1 and TRBJ1-2, with 7 nucleotides matching TRBD1. The germline V gene has CDR1 SQVTM and CDR2 ANQGSEA. The CDR3 runs to 13 residues. The CDR3 loop reads CSVSGTANYGYTF. The CDR3 DNA sequence: TGCAGTGTTTCCGGGACAGCCAACTATGGCTACACCTTC.